This entry lists 6 T cell receptor beta chains sequenced from one sample in a study of cytomegalovirus exposure and HLA in healthy donors. A multiplex PCR was run with 60 Vbeta primers and 13 Jbeta primers. Some clones are missing from TCRdb's copy, which holds only in-frame ones; the method was immunoSEQ multiplex PCR. Among fewer than 100,000 clones, around 80% were seen once, and the ten largest hold 4.4%. Sequencing was carried out using PBMCs. Source of these receptors: a male donor in good health and CMV-seropositive.

The CDR3 nucleotides are TGTGCCAGCAGCCCTCAAACGGGACAGGGGGGCCCCTCTGGGGCCAACGTCCTGACTTTC. It specifies CASSPQTGQGGPSGANVLTF. J is TRBJ2-6 and V is TRBV9; 11 nucleotides match TRBD1. CDR3 length equals 20 residues. In germline, CDR1 is SGDLS, CDR2 YYNGEE. The V gene end was trimmed by 4 bases and the J gene end by 0 bases; junction bases not matched to a gene: 12.

The chain uses TRBV12-5 and TRBJ2-1; TRBD2 agrees at 12 bases. Trimming at V came to 2 bases and at J to 8 bases, leaving 4 bases not matched to a gene. CDR1 and CDR2 from the germline V gene are LGHNT and FRNRAP. The CDR3 consists of 15 residues. The CDR3 reads CASGLTSGRWDEQFF. Written as DNA, the CDR3 is TGTGCTAGTGGTTTGACTAGCGGGAGGTGGGATGAGCAGTTCTTC. Based on the CDR3 plus reference TRBV12-5 and TRBJ2-1, the full variable domain is DARVTQTPRHKVTEMGQEVTMRCQPILGHNTVFWYRQTMMQGLELLAYFRNRAPLDDSGMPKDRFSAEMPDATLATLKIQPSEPRDSAVYFCASGLTSGRWDEQFFGPGTRLTVL.

The J gene is TRBJ2-7, the V gene TRBV7-8, with TRBD2 matching over 9 bases. Trimming removed 0 bases from V and 3 bases from J; junction bases left unmatched: 0. The CDR3 runs to 14 residues. Germline V gene sequence: CDR1 SGHVS, CDR2 FQNEAQ. CDR3 bases: TGTGCCAGCAGCTTAGCTAGCGGGGGCTACGAGCAGTACTTC. Its translation: CASSLASGGYEQYF.

This clone has just one count. The chain is built from TRBV5-1 and TRBJ1-3; possibly TRBD1 for D (6 bases). Per germline, CDR1 SGHRS and CDR2 YFSETQ. V lost 3 bases to trimming and J lost 4 bases, with 23 bases between them. The CDR3 runs 18 residues. As DNA, the CDR3 is TGCGCCAGCAGCTCTTGGGAAACCCAGGGGTCCCGGGGAAACACCATATATTTT. Translating gives CASSSWETQGSRGNTIYF.

The J gene is TRBJ1-1, the V gene TRBV19, with D perhaps matching TRBD1 (5 bases). V was clipped by 10 bases and J by 5 bases, with 14 bases between them. The CDR3 is made up of 12 amino acids. Germline V gene lookup returns CDR1 LNHDA and CDR2 SQIVND (reference sequence). The CDR3 region has the DNA TGTGCCACTCAATCAGGGATAACTGAAGCTTTCTTT. Protein product: CATQSGITEAFF.

This clone came up many times. This chain uses TRBV7-6 with TRBJ2-2, with no clear D. Germline assignment: CDR1 SGHVS and CDR2 FNYEAQ. This CDR3 is 16 amino acids long. Trimming shortened V by 5 bases and J by 4 bases, and 17 bases separated the two germline ends. CDR3: CASSPGLQPSTGELFF. In DNA form, the CDR3 reads TGTGCCAGCAGCCCTGGATTACAGCCTTCCACCGGGGAGCTGTTTTTT.